In its sample, the clone carrying this TCR beta chain was seen a few times. As yet, its antigen is unknown. Trimming at V came to 0 bases and at J to 0 bases, leaving 7 bases not matched to a gene. This CDR3 region has 16 residues. Germline CDR1 and CDR2: SQVTM and ANQGSEA. MiXCR, run by TCRdb on the reads, gives a single entry per CDR3 protein. The repertoire holds about 310,000 distinct CDR3 sequences, with 25% as singletons. The sample originates from a study of T cell repertoires in cytomegalovirus infection. Study as a whole: Public signatures in TCR beta pointed to CMV infection and matching HLA type.

The sample in question was cultured PBMCs, obtained from culture after CMV antigen stimulation. The clonotype originates from a human donor in good health (CMV status not recorded). Some clones in this sample may be carry-over from other donors' samples. This chain connects TRBV29-1 to TRBJ1-2; 7 nucleotides line up with TRBD1. CDR3 DNA: TGCAGCGTTGAAGACAGGGGGTGGGGATCTAACTATGGCTACACCTTC. It is translated as CSVEDRGWGSNYGYTF.